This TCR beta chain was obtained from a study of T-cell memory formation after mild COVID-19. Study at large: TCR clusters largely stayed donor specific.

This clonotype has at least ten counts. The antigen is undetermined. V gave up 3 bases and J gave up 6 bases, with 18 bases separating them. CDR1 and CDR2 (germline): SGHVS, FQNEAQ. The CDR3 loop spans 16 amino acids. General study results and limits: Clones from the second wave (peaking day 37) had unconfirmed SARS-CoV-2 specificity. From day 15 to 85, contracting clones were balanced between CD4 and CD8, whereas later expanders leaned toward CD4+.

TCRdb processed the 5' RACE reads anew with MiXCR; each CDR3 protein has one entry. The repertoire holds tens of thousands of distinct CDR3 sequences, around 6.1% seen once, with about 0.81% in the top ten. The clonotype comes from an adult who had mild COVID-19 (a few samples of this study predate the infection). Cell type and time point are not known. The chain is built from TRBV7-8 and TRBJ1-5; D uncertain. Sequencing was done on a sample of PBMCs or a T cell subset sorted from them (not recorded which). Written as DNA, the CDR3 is TGTGCCAGCAGCTTCGAGCCAGAAGTTAAAGGTCAGCCCCAGCATTTT. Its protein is CASSFEPEVKGQPQHF.